The 13 T cell receptor beta chains below come from one sample, sequenced in a study of T cell changes during pregnancy in multiple sclerosis. Using immunoSEQ multiplex PCR, the repertoire was profiled, and TCRdb retains in-frame clones only, with some absent. The sample has some 71,000 clones, about 90% seen once. This specimen consisted of peripheral blood, obtained after pregnancy. Receptor source: a female donor with multiple sclerosis, enrolled in a pregnancy study.

The rearrangement uses TRBV7-3 and TRBJ2-2, with D possibly being TRBD2 (7 bases). The CDR3 has 15 amino acids. V was clipped by 2 bases and J by 5 bases, with 12 bases between them. Germline V gives CDR1 SGHTA, CDR2 FQGTGA. As DNA, the CDR3 is TGTGCCAGCAGCTTACCAGGGGAGGGGACCGGGGAGCTGTTTTTT. Protein: CASSLPGEGTGELFF. Full variable domain (outside the CDR3, taken from reference TRBV7-3 and TRBJ2-2): GAGVSQTPSNKVTEKGKYVELRCDPISGHTALYWYRQSLGQGPEFLIYFQGTGAADDSGLPNDRFFAVRPEGSVSTLKIQRTERGDSAVYLCASSLPGEGTGELFFGEGSRLTVL.

This clone was seen more than once but under ten times. The chain recombines TRBV5-4 with TRBJ2-5, with 8 nucleotides matching TRBD2. This CDR3 is 16 amino acids long. Germline V lookup: CDR1 SGHNT, CDR2 YYREEE (reference sequence). After removal of 6 bases from V and 1 base from J, the junction contained 11 bases not matched to a gene. The CDR3 reads CASKPTGLAGQETQYF. The CDR3 DNA follows: TGTGCCAGCAAACCGACCGGGCTAGCGGGCCAAGAGACCCAGTACTTC.

CDR3 sequence: CSVTPRGTTNYEQYF. CDR3 nucleotides: TGCAGCGTGACCCCCAGAGGGACTACCAACTACGAGCAGTACTTC. This sequence joins TRBV29-1 and TRBJ2-7, with 7 bases matching TRBD2. CDR3 length equals 15 residues. The germline V gene encodes CDR1 SQVTM and CDR2 ANQGSEA. With 6 bases clipped from V and 3 bases from J, the junction kept 14 bases outside the gene matches.

This rearrangement joins TRBV5-1 to TRBJ2-1; 10 positions match TRBD1. V shed 4 bases, J shed 7 bases, and the junction held 5 bases outside the gene matches. The CDR3 is 14 residues long. Germline CDR1 SGHRS, CDR2 YFSETQ. The CDR3 is CASSTGQGGNEQFF. The CDR3 region has the DNA TGCGCCAGCAGCACAGGACAGGGGGGGAATGAGCAGTTCTTC.

This clone has a single count. This chain links TRBV28 with TRBJ2-2, with D possibly matching TRBD2 (5 bases). This CDR3 is built from 14 residues. V lost 6 bases to trimming and J lost 5 bases, with 13 bases between them. Looked up from germline, CDR1 is MDHEN and CDR2 is SYDVKM. Here the CDR3 DNA reads TGTGCCAGCAGCGGGGTAGGAGAGACCGGGGAGCTGTTTTTT. The encoded protein is CASSGVGETGELFF.

The chain employs TRBV30 and TRBJ2-3; no reliable D call. The CDR3 is 14 residues long. The germline V gene has CDR1 GTSNPN and CDR2 SVGIG (reference sequence). V shed 4 bases and J shed 1 base, with 12 bases lying between them. CDR3 amino acids: CAWTELGRTDTQYF. The CDR3, as DNA: TGTGCCTGGACGGAGTTAGGCCGCACAGATACGCAGTATTTT.

V and J are TRBV12-5 and TRBJ2-7, with TRBD2 identical over 9 bases. The germline V gene encodes CDR1 LGHNT and CDR2 FRNRAP. Losses at the gene ends were 1 base for V and 10 bases for J; bases not matched to a gene: 5. The CDR3 is 13 residues long. Written as DNA, the CDR3 is TGTGCTAGTGGTTTGGGGGAGCGGGAGGCCCAGTACTTC. The encoded protein is CASGLGEREAQYF. The full variable domain, with the rest looked up from reference TRBV12-5 and TRBJ2-7, is DARVTQTPRHKVTEMGQEVTMRCQPILGHNTVFWYRQTMMQGLELLAYFRNRAPLDDSGMPKDRFSAEMPDATLATLKIQPSEPRDSAVYFCASGLGEREAQYFGPGTRLTVT.

The rearrangement joins TRBV6-6 to TRBJ2-1; 11 bases line up with TRBD2. Germline V gives CDR1 MNHNY, CDR2 SVGAGI (reference sequence). The CDR3 consists of 15 residues. Trimming cost V 2 bases and J 10 bases; bases outside gene matches: 7. This CDR3 reads CASSYQLAGVGEQFF. As DNA, the CDR3 is TGTGCCAGCAGTTACCAACTAGCGGGAGTTGGGGAGCAGTTCTTC.

The chain carries TRBV5-6 and TRBJ2-7; 9 bases line up with TRBD2. The V and J ends lost 4 bases and 1 base, in that order; junction bases with no gene match: 6. The germline V gene has CDR1 SGHDT and CDR2 YYEEEE. The length of the CDR3 is 15 residues. CDR3 sequence (DNA): TGTGCCAGCAGCGTTCCCGGACTAGCGTCCTACGAGCAGTACTTC. It specifies CASSVPGLASYEQYF.

As regards this clone: Mismatch with germline at one junction end may stem from a read error. The chain carries TRBV2 and TRBJ1-2, with D perhaps TRBD1 (5 bases). The CDR3 loop spans 10 amino acids. The germline CDR1 and CDR2 sequences are SNHLY and FYNNEI. The CDR3 DNA sequence: TGTGCCAGCAGAGAGACAGACGCGTACTTC. This sequence encodes CASRETDAYF.

The chain is built from TRBV4-1 and TRBJ1-5; perhaps TRBD1 as D (5 bases). Germline CDR1 and CDR2: MGHRA and YSYEKL. The V end was cut by 1 base, the J end by 5 bases, with 12 bases between. The CDR3 has 15 amino acids. The CDR3 nucleotides read TGCGCCAGCAGCCAAGCCAGCAGGGAGGATCAGCCCCAGCATTTT. Its protein is CASSQASREDQPQHF.

CDR3 sequence (DNA): TGTGCCAGCGATGCCGGGACAGGGGAGGAAAAACTGTTTTTT. Its protein is CASDAGTGEEKLFF. The chain recombines TRBV28 with TRBJ1-4, with TRBD1 identical over 10 bases. The CDR3 is 14 residues long. J gave up 8 bases and V 8 bases, and 8 bases lay outside the gene matches. Germline values: CDR1 MDHEN, CDR2 SYDVKM. The full variable domain, with the rest looked up from reference TRBV28 and TRBJ1-4, is DVKVTQSSRYLVKRTGEKVFLECVQDMDHENMFWYRQDPGLGLRLIYFSYDVKMKEKGDIPEGYSVSREKKERFSLILESASTNQTSMYLCASDAGTGEEKLFFGSGTQLSVL.

The chain combines TRBV18 with TRBJ2-3, with D maybe TRBD2 (5 bases). V lost 7 bases, J lost 2 bases, and 13 bases lay in between. The CDR3 is made up of 14 amino acids. Germline V lookup: CDR1 KGHSH, CDR2 LQKENI. For the CDR3, the DNA is TGTGCCAGCTGCTTGGGGAGCATCACAGATACGCAGTATTTT. Residues: CASCLGSITDTQYF.